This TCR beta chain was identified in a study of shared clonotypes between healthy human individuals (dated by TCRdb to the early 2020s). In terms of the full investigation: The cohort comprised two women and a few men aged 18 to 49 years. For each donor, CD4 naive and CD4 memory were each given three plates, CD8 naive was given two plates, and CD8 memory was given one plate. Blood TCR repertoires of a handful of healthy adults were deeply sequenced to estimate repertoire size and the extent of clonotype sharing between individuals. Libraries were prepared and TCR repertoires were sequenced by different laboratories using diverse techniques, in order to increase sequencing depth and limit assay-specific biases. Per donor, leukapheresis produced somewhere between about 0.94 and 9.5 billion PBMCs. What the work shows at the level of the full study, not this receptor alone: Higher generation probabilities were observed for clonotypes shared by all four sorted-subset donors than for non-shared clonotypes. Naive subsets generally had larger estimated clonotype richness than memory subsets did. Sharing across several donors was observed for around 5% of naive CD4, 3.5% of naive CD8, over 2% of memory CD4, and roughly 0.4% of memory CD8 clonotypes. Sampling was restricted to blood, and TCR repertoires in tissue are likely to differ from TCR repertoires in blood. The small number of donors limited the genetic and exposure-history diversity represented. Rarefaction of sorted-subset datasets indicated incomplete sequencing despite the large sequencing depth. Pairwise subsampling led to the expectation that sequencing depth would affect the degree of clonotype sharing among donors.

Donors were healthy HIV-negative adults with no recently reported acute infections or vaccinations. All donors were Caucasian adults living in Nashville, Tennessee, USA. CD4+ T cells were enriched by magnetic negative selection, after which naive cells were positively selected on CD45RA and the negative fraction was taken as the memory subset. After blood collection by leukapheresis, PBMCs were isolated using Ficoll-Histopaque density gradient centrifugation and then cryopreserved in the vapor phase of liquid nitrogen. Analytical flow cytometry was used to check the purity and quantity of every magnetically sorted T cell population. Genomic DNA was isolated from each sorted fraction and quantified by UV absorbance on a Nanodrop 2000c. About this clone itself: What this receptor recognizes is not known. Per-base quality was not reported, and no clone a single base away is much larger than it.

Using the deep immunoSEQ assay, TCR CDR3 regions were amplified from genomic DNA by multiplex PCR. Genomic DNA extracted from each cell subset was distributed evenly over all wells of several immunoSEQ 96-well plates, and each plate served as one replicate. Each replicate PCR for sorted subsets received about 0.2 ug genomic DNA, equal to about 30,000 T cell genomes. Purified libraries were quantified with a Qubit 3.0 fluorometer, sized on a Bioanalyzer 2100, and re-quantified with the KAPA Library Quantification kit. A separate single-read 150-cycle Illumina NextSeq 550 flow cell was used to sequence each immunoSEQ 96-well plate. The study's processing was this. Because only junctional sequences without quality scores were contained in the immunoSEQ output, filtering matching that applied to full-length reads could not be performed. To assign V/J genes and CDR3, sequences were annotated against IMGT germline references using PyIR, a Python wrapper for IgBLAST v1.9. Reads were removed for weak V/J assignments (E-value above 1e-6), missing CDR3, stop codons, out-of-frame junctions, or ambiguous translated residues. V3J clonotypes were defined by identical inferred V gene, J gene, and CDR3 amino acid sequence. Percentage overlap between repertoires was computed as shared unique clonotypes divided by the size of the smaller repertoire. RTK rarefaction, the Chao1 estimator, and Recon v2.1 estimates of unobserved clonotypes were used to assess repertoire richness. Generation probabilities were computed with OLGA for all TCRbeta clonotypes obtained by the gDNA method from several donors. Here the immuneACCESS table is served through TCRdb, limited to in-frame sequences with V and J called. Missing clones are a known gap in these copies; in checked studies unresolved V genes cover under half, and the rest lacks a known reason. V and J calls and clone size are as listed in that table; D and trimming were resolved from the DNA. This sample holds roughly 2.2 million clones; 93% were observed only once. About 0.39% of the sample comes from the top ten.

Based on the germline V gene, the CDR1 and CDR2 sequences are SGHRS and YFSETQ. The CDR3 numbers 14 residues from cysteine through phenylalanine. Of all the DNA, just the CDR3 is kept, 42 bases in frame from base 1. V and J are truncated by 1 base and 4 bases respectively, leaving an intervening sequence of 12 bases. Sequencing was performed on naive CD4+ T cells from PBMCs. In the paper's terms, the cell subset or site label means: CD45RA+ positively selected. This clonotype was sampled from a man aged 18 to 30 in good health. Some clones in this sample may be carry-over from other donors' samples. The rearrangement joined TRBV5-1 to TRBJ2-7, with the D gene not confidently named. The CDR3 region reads CASSLSGREYEQYF. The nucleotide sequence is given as TGCGCCAGCAGCTTGTCGGGCAGAGAATACGAGCAGTACTTC.